These 15 T cell receptor beta chains were sequenced from one sample in a study of CD8+CD57+ T cells in acquired aplastic anemia. Genomic DNA, serving as template, underwent TCR beta VDJ and CDR3 profiling. MiXCR, applied by TCRdb to the reads, yields one record per CDR3 protein. This sample has over 150,000 distinct CDR3 sequences, with roughly half found just once. Sequencing input: sorted CD4+, CD8+, or CD8+CD57+ T cells (not recorded which) from PBMCs. The receptors were gathered from a human donor in good health, serving as a control.

The gene calls are TRBV7-2 and TRBJ2-7; TRBD1 matches 10 bases. Germline V gene data show CDR1 as SGHTA and CDR2 as FQGNSA. Losses at the gene ends were 6 bases for V and 5 bases for J; bases not matched to a gene: 7. This CDR3 is built from 14 residues. CDR3: CASRRTGGKDEQYF. The CDR3 nucleotides read TGTGCCAGCAGGAGGACAGGGGGAAAGGACGAGCAGTACTTC. Combining the CDR3 with reference TRBV7-2 and TRBJ2-7 gives the whole variable domain GAGVSQSPSNKVTEKGKDVELRCDPISGHTALYWYRQSLGQGLEFLIYFQGNSAPDKSGLPSDRFSAERTGGSVSTLTIQRTQQEDSAVYLCASRRTGGKDEQYFGPGTRLTVT.

V usage is TRBV2 and J usage is TRBJ1-4; D call uncertain. The ends were cut back, 2 bases at V and 8 bases at J, with 9 bases in the middle. The germline CDR1 and CDR2 sequences are SNHLY and FYNNEI. The CDR3 spans 13 residues. The CDR3 DNA reads as TGTGCCAGCAGTGAATGGGCAAGAGAAAAACTGTTTTTT. This sequence encodes CASSEWAREKLFF.

Worth noting for this clonotype: An end of the junction does not agree with germline; a read error may underlie this. V usage is TRBV19 and J usage is TRBJ1-1; D possibly corresponds to TRBD1 (5 bases). Germline CDR1 reads LNHDA; CDR2 reads SQIVND (reference sequence). The CDR3 runs to 13 residues. This CDR3 reads CAGSMWAGPEAFF. In DNA form, the CDR3 reads TGTGCCGGTAGTATGTGGGCAGGGCCTGAAGCTTTCTTT. Filled out from reference TRBV19 and TRBJ1-1, the complete variable domain reads DGGITQSPKYLFRKEGQNVTLSCEQNLNHDAMYWYRQDPGQGLRLIYYSQIVNDFQKGDIAEGYSVSREKKESFPLTVTSAQKNPTAFYLCAGSMWAGPEAFFGQGTRLTVV.

CDR3 amino acids: CSARALLAGTTYEQYF. In DNA form, the CDR3 reads TGCAGTGCTAGAGCTCTTCTAGCGGGGACAACCTACGAGCAGTACTTC. The V and J genes are TRBV20-1 and TRBJ2-7, with 9 bases that match TRBD2. From germline, CDR1 is DFQATT and CDR2 SNEGSKA (reference sequence). CDR3 length equals 16 residues. V dropped 1 base and J dropped 2; count of bases not matched to a gene: 9.

CDR3 in amino acids: CASSVDPDRTYEQYF. The CDR3, as DNA: TGTGCCAGCAGCGTAGACCCGGACAGAACCTACGAGCAGTACTTC. The chain uses TRBV9 and TRBJ2-7; a possible D gene is TRBD1 (6 bases). This CDR3 has 15 amino acids. Germline V lookup: CDR1 SGDLS, CDR2 YYNGEE. V was pared by 0 bases and J by 2 bases, with 12 bases between. Looking up the rest from reference TRBV9 and TRBJ2-7 gives the full variable domain: DSGVTQTPKHLITATGQRVTLRCSPRSGDLSVYWYQQSLDQGLQFLIQYYNGEERAKGNILERFSAQQFPDLHSELNLSSLELGDSALYFCASSVDPDRTYEQYFGPGTRLTVT.

The chain has TRBV10-3 and TRBJ1-6; the D gene is possibly TRBD1 (5 bases). Trimming stripped 4 bases from V and 8 bases from J, with 15 bases between. The CDR3 contains 15 residues. Per germline, CDR1 ENHRY and CDR2 SYGVKD. CDR3 bases: TGTGCCATCAGTGTCGGGGCGCTTCGGGATTCACCCCTCCACTTT. This translates into CAISVGALRDSPLHF.

This chain links TRBV15 with TRBJ2-7, with D uncertain. Trimming pared 0 bases from V and 7 bases from J, leaving 7 bases between. The CDR3 has 12 residues. Per the germline V gene, CDR1 is LNHNV and CDR2 is YYDKDF (reference sequence). Here the CDR3 reads CATSRDRVEQYF. Here the CDR3 DNA reads TGTGCCACCAGCAGAGATCGTGTGGAGCAGTACTTC.

The chain has TRBV14 and TRBJ1-2, with D hard to call. The germline V gene has CDR1 SGHDN and CDR2 FVKESK. Trimming removed 0 bases at V and 10 bases at J, with 15 bases between. The CDR3 consists of 14 residues. CDR3 protein: CASSQDLGIAYYTF. CDR3 DNA: TGTGCCAGCAGCCAAGATTTGGGGATCGCCTACTACACCTTC.

This chain connects TRBV19 to TRBJ1-1, with D perhaps TRBD1 (5 bases). The germline V gene encodes CDR1 LNHDA and CDR2 SQIVND (reference sequence). This CDR3 has 13 amino acids. Between the trimmed V and J ends, which lost 2 bases and 1 base, there was a span of 5 bases. CDR3 sequence reads: CASSIQGNTEAFF. The CDR3 DNA follows: TGTGCCAGTAGTATACAGGGGAACACTGAAGCTTTCTTT.

On this clonotype itself: Because the CDR3 is missing its conserved closing phenylalanine or tryptophan, this is likely a read error. This sequence joins TRBV12-3 or TRBV12-4 and TRBJ1-2, with D hard to call. With 8 bases removed from V and 4 bases from J, the gap between germline ends came to 14 bases. This CDR3 region has 13 residues. The CDR3 sequence is CASAPTSLYGYTS. In DNA, the CDR3 is TGTGCCAGCGCACCAACCTCCCTCTATGGCTACACCTCC.

This chain links TRBV7-3 with TRBJ2-7; the match to TRBD1 covers 9 bases. The CDR3 is 16 residues long. The V gene's germline CDR1 is SGHTA and CDR2 FQGTGA. Trimming removed 2 bases from V and 0 bases from J; junction bases left unmatched: 5. In DNA form, the CDR3 reads TGTGCCAGCAGCTTACTGGGGGGACAGGGCTCCTACGAGCAGTACTTC. Protein: CASSLLGGQGSYEQYF.

In this sample, this clonotype turned up many times. This chain links TRBV18 with TRBJ1-2; D may be TRBD1 (6 bases). Germline assignment: CDR1 KGHSH and CDR2 LQKENI. The CDR3 runs to 12 residues. Trimming pared 4 bases from V and 6 bases from J, leaving 9 bases between. The CDR3 DNA sequence: TGTGCCAGCTCACAACGGACAGATGGCTACACCTTC. The encoded protein is CASSQRTDGYTF. Filled out from reference TRBV18 and TRBJ1-2, the complete variable domain reads NAGVMQNPRHLVRRRGQEARLRCSPMKGHSHVYWYRQLPEEGLKFMVYLQKENIIDESGMPKERFSAEFPKEGPSILRIQQVVRGDSAAYFCASSQRTDGYTFGSGTRLTVV.

This clonotype has at least ten counts. The chain is built from TRBV5-6 and TRBJ2-2, with TRBD1 matching over 10 bases. This CDR3 contains 14 residues. CDR1 and CDR2 from the germline V gene are SGHDT and YYEEEE. V gave up 6 bases and J gave up 3 bases; unmatched junction bases: 2. Here the CDR3 DNA reads TGTGCCAGCAAGGGACAGGGGCACACCGGGGAGCTGTTTTTT. It specifies CASKGQGHTGELFF.

The rearrangement links TRBV19 to TRBJ1-1; D is unclear. V dropped 6 bases and J dropped 4 bases, with 12 bases sitting between them. The CDR3 is made up of 13 amino acids. CDR1 is LNHDA, CDR2 SQIVND, per germline (reference sequence). This CDR3 reads CASSPWDGTEAFF. Here the CDR3 DNA reads TGTGCCAGTAGCCCCTGGGATGGCACTGAAGCTTTCTTT.

Here the CDR3 DNA reads TGTGCCAGCAGCTTAGTCTATAGGGAGACCCAGTACTTC. As protein: CASSLVYRETQYF. This chain links TRBV7-2 with TRBJ2-5, with unresolved D. The CDR3 loop spans 13 amino acids. Trimming took off 1 base at V and 5 bases at J, with 8 bases between the two ends. CDR1 and CDR2 from the germline V gene are SGHTA and FQGNSA.